These 27 T cell receptor beta chains originate from one sample sequenced in a study of T cells after yellow fever vaccination. TCRdb reprocessed the 5' RACE reads via MiXCR and lists one record per CDR3 protein. The data show around 360,000 distinct CDR3 sequences, with more than 9% seen just once and more than 15% held by the top ten. The specimen comprised PBMCs, sampled on the day of the first yellow fever vaccination. The receptors stem from a man between 18 and 35 years old who received the YFV17D yellow fever vaccine.

J is TRBJ2-1 and V is TRBV24-1; D remains unclear. V lost 7 bases and J lost 0, with 12 bases in between. Germline CDR1 and CDR2: KGHDR and SFDVKD. The CDR3 consists of 15 residues. CDR3 amino acids: CATSGEERSYNEQFF. CDR3 in DNA: TGTGCCACCAGCGGCGAAGAGCGCTCCTACAATGAGCAGTTCTTC.

This chain joins TRBV20-1 and TRBJ2-1, with 9 nucleotides matching TRBD2. The CDR3 extends over 13 amino acids. J was trimmed by 8 bases and V by 8 bases; bases with no gene match: 10. Germline V gene data show CDR1 as DFQATT and CDR2 as SNEGSKA (reference sequence). CDR3 sequence reads: CSKAGTSIDEQFF. The CDR3 coding sequence is TGCAGTAAGGCCGGGACTAGCATCGATGAGCAGTTCTTC.

In this sample, this clonotype turned up many times. The chain uses TRBV6-4 and TRBJ2-3; D might be TRBD1 (6 bases). Trimming took off 6 bases at V and 1 base at J, with 8 bases between the two ends. Germline CDR1 reads MRHNA; CDR2 reads SNTAGT. This CDR3 has 13 amino acids. CDR3 amino acids: CASSNRGTDTQYF. CDR3 DNA sequence: TGTGCCAGCAGCAACAGGGGCACAGATACGCAGTATTTT.

This clonotype was recorded many times. The gene calls are TRBV7-9 and TRBJ1-6; TRBD1 is a possible D gene (5 bases). The CDR3 has 13 amino acids. Germline lookup yields CDR1 SEHNR and CDR2 FQNEAQ (reference sequence). The V gene lost 6 bases and the J gene lost 7 bases, with 10 bases spanning the gap. CDR3: CASSLEGNSPLHF. The CDR3 DNA is TGTGCCAGCAGTCTAGAGGGGAATTCACCCCTCCACTTT. Variable domain in full (rest from reference TRBV7-9 and TRBJ1-6): DTGVSQNPRHKITKRGQNVTFRCDPISEHNRLYWYRQTLGQGPEFLTYFQNEAQLEKSRLLSDRFSAERPKGSFSTLEIQRTEQGDSAMYLCASSLEGNSPLHFGNGTRLTVT.

A few counts support this clonotype. The chain joins TRBV28 to TRBJ2-7, with D tentatively TRBD1 (6 bases). CDR1 and CDR2 from the germline V gene are MDHEN and SYDVKM. CDR3 length: 12 amino acids. V was shortened by 6 bases and J by 4 bases, with 10 bases between the two germline ends. The CDR3 sequence is CASSRTEYEQYV. As DNA, the CDR3 is TGTGCCAGCAGCAGGACAGAATACGAGCAGTACGTC.

A few counts support this clonotype. V usage is TRBV25-1 and J usage is TRBJ2-7, with 9 bases that match TRBD1. CDR3 length: 15 amino acids. The junction had 8 bases not matched to a gene; V was cut back by 6 bases and J by 2 bases. Germline CDR1 and CDR2: MGHDK and SYGVNS. CDR3 loop: CASSPGQGFAYEQYF. CDR3 in DNA: TGTGCCAGCAGCCCGGGACAGGGTTTTGCCTACGAGCAGTACTTC.

Only a few counts were recorded for this clonotype. The chain couples TRBV9 to TRBJ2-5; D is possibly TRBD1 (6 bases). This CDR3 region has 15 residues. Germline V CDR1 and CDR2: SGDLS, YYNGEE. V lost 0 bases and J lost 5, with 14 bases in between. CDR3 amino acids: CASSVGGHLRETQYF. The CDR3 DNA reads as TGTGCCAGCAGCGTAGGGGGACACCTCCGGGAGACCCAGTACTTC. The full variable domain, rest sourced from reference TRBV9 and TRBJ2-5, is DSGVTQTPKHLITATGQRVTLRCSPRSGDLSVYWYQQSLDQGLQFLIQYYNGEERAKGNILERFSAQQFPDLHSELNLSSLELGDSALYFCASSVGGHLRETQYFGPGTRLLVL.

The chain has TRBV7-8 and TRBJ2-6; D is perhaps TRBD2 (5 bases). The ends were cut back, 5 bases at V and 0 bases at J, with 11 bases in the middle. Germline V gene sequence: CDR1 SGHVS, CDR2 FQNEAQ. The CDR3 is 16 residues long. The CDR3, as DNA: TGTGCCAGCAGCGAGGGTCCGGGCTCTGGGGCCAACGTCCTGACTTTC. Translation gives CASSEGPGSGANVLTF.

The sample holds a few counts of this clonotype. This chain links TRBV12-3 or TRBV12-4 with TRBJ2-1; 10 nucleotides agree with TRBD2. This CDR3 spans 17 amino acids. V shed 0 bases, J shed 8 bases, and the junction held 10 bases outside the gene matches. DNA of the CDR3: TGTGCCAGCAGTTTAGCCTTAGCGGGGGGTGGGATCGATGAGCAGTTCTTC. Encoded protein: CASSLALAGGGIDEQFF.

For this clonotype: A read error may account for a junction end that differs from germline. Here the CDR3 reads CTSSRRSGAQSSYNEQFF. DNA of the CDR3: TGTACCAGCAGTCGGAGATCAGGGGCCCAGAGCTCCTACAATGAGCAGTTCTTC. The V call is TRBV2, the J call TRBJ2-1, with D tentatively TRBD1 (6 bases). The CDR3 runs 18 residues. CDR1 is SNHLY and CDR2 is FYNNEI in the germline V gene.

The chain links TRBV20-1 to TRBJ2-5, with no clear D. This CDR3 is built from 14 residues. Trimming removed 5 bases from V and 7 bases from J, with 20 bases in between. The germline CDR1 and CDR2 sequences are DFQATT and SNEGSKA (reference sequence). CDR3 in DNA: TGCAGTGCTCCTCCGGGCCCCCGGTTTGGGACCCAGTACTTC. Translating it yields CSAPPGPRFGTQYF.

V gene TRBV14 combines with J gene TRBJ2-3; D unresolved. With 4 bases removed from V and 7 bases from J, the gap between germline ends came to 15 bases. The CDR3 covers 14 residues. Germline V gene lookup returns CDR1 SGHDN and CDR2 FVKESK. The CDR3 here is CASSPVSASNTQYF. The CDR3 bases are TGTGCCAGCAGCCCAGTTTCGGCTAGTAATACGCAGTATTTT. Drawing the rest from reference TRBV14 and TRBJ2-3, the complete variable domain is EAGVTQFPSHSVIEKGQTVTLRCDPISGHDNLYWYRRVMGKEIKFLLHFVKESKQDESGMPNNRFLAERTGGTYSTLKVQPAELEDSGVYFCASSPVSASNTQYFGPGTRLTVL.

The chain recombines TRBV12-3 or TRBV12-4 with TRBJ2-6; D uncertain. Trimming removed 7 bases at V and 4 bases at J, with 14 bases between. The CDR3 spans 15 residues. The CDR3 protein is CASMGSSAGANVLTF. As DNA, the CDR3 is TGTGCCAGCATGGGTTCTTCTGCCGGGGCCAACGTCCTGACTTTC.

This clonotype was counted ten times or more. This chain joins TRBV20-1 and TRBJ1-1, with D hard to call. V was clipped by 6 bases and J by 5 bases, with 7 bases between them. From germline, CDR1 is DFQATT and CDR2 SNEGSKA (reference sequence). This CDR3 spans 10 amino acids. CDR3 protein: CSAIGTEAFF. The DNA for the CDR3 is TGCAGTGCAATAGGGACTGAAGCTTTCTTT.

This clonotype was observed a few times. The gene calls are TRBV20-1 and TRBJ2-7; D is undetermined. V was pared by 3 bases and J by 7 bases, with 13 bases between. Looked up from germline, CDR1 is DFQATT and CDR2 is SNEGSKA (reference sequence). The CDR3 is 12 residues long. The CDR3 loop is CSASSVGWEQYF. The DNA for the CDR3 is TGCAGTGCTAGTTCGGTCGGGTGGGAGCAGTACTTC.

This clonotype was observed at least ten times. This chain connects TRBV12-5 to TRBJ2-2; D remains ambiguous. V lost 2 bases to trimming and J lost 6 bases, with 13 bases between them. Germline V gives CDR1 LGHNT, CDR2 FRNRAP. The CDR3 has 15 amino acids. This chain's CDR3 is CASGLSLAEAGELFF. The CDR3 region has the DNA TGTGCTAGTGGTTTGTCGTTAGCCGAGGCCGGGGAGCTGTTTTTT. The full variable domain, completed using reference TRBV12-5 and TRBJ2-2, is DARVTQTPRHKVTEMGQEVTMRCQPILGHNTVFWYRQTMMQGLELLAYFRNRAPLDDSGMPKDRFSAEMPDATLATLKIQPSEPRDSAVYFCASGLSLAEAGELFFGEGSRLTVL.

V gene TRBV5-4 combines with J gene TRBJ2-3, with D uncertain. Trimming cost V 0 bases and J 5 bases, with 13 bases left between them. Germline V gene lookup returns CDR1 SGHNT and CDR2 YYREEE (reference sequence). The CDR3 extends over 15 amino acids. CDR3 nucleotides: TGTGCCAGCAGCTTGGCCCCGATTGATGGAGATACGCAGTATTTT. It translates to CASSLAPIDGDTQYF.

The chain combines TRBV4-2 with TRBJ2-5, with D possibly being TRBD1 or TRBD2 (7 bases each). The V and J ends lost 1 base and 4 bases respectively, with 16 bases between them. Looked up from germline, CDR1 is LGHNA and CDR2 is YNFKEQ. The CDR3 runs to 16 residues. For the CDR3, the DNA is TGTGCCAGCAGCCAAGGGGAGGGGGCCAGAAGAGAGACCCAGTACTTC. As protein: CASSQGEGARRETQYF.

The CDR3 coding sequence is TGTGCCAGCAGCGAAGTAAACACCATATATTTT. Its translation: CASSEVNTIYF. The chain recombines TRBV7-9 with TRBJ1-3; D is unresolved. The V end was cut by 5 bases, the J end by 6 bases, with 5 bases between. Germline V CDR1 and CDR2: SEHNR, FQNEAQ (reference sequence). The CDR3 has 11 amino acids.

This chain links TRBV5-1 with TRBJ2-5, with 7 positions matching TRBD1. Germline V gene lookup returns CDR1 SGHRS and CDR2 YFSETQ. This CDR3 is 15 amino acids long. V was clipped by 3 bases and J by 0 bases; unmatched bases: 5. CDR3 sequence: CASSSTGQNQETQYF. The CDR3 DNA reads TGCGCCAGCAGCTCCACGGGACAGAACCAAGAGACCCAGTACTTC.

This clonotype has ten or more counts. The V call is TRBV12-3 or TRBV12-4, the J call TRBJ1-1, with D tentatively TRBD1 (6 bases). Trimming removed 4 bases at V and 1 base at J, with 13 bases between. This CDR3 has 15 amino acids. CDR3 DNA sequence: TGTGCCAGCAGTTACAGGGTTCTTGGGAACACTGAAGCTTTCTTT. Its translation is CASSYRVLGNTEAFF.

This clonotype has a handful of counts. The chain carries TRBV5-5 and TRBJ2-5; D gene unclear. The CDR3 consists of 13 residues. Germline V gene lookup returns CDR1 SGHKS and CDR2 YYEKEE (reference sequence). The V end was cut by 4 bases, the J end by 4 bases, with 11 bases between. CDR3 sequence: CASSLTPGETQYF. CDR3 sequence (DNA): TGTGCCAGCAGCCTGACCCCGGGAGAGACCCAGTACTTC.

This clonotype was observed a few times. V and J are TRBV7-9 and TRBJ1-1; no reliable D call. The length of the CDR3 is 15 residues. Germline CDR1 SEHNR, CDR2 FQNEAQ (reference sequence). V was shortened by 5 bases and J by 3 bases, with 16 bases between the two germline ends. CDR3 residues: CASSPHAGADTEAFF. In nucleotides, the CDR3 is TGTGCCAGCAGCCCCCATGCGGGTGCCGACACTGAAGCTTTCTTT.

This rearrangement joins TRBV15 to TRBJ1-1; no firm D call. CDR3 size: 13 residues. Between the trimmed V and J ends, which lost 4 bases and 2 bases, there was a span of 8 bases. Germline CDR1 LNHNV, CDR2 YYDKDF (reference sequence). The CDR3 DNA reads as TGTGCCACCAGCACCAGAGAAAACACTGAAGCTTTCTTT. It translates to CATSTRENTEAFF.

The chain combines TRBV7-9 with TRBJ1-1; TRBD1 might be the D (6 bases). The CDR3 loop spans 15 amino acids. Trimming took 4 bases from V and 3 from J, leaving 15 bases between them. The germline gives CDR1 SEHNR, CDR2 FQNEAQ (reference sequence). CDR3 sequence reads: CASSSPRPGDTEAFF. CDR3 coding DNA: TGTGCCAGCAGCTCCCCAAGACCAGGGGACACTGAAGCTTTCTTT.

This chain connects TRBV7-9 to TRBJ1-1; tentatively, D is TRBD1 (6 bases). Germline values: CDR1 SEHNR, CDR2 FQNEAQ (reference sequence). This CDR3 has 16 residues. V was pared by 0 bases and J by 1 base, with 12 bases between. CDR3 DNA: TGTGCCAGCAGCTTAGCCTACAGGGACCCGAACACTGAAGCTTTCTTT. Its translation is CASSLAYRDPNTEAFF. The entire variable domain, with the rest obtained from reference TRBV7-9 and TRBJ1-1, is as follows: DTGVSQNPRHKITKRGQNVTFRCDPISEHNRLYWYRQTLGQGPEFLTYFQNEAQLEKSRLLSDRFSAERPKGSFSTLEIQRTEQGDSAMYLCASSLAYRDPNTEAFFGQGTRLTVV.

The chain joins TRBV29-1 to TRBJ2-4, with TRBD1 identical over 7 bases. V dropped 3 bases and J dropped 1; count of bases not matched to a gene: 0. The CDR3 has 13 amino acids. The germline CDR1 and CDR2 sequences are SQVTM and ANQGSEA. CDR3 DNA sequence: TGCAGCGTTGAGGGACAGGCCAAAAACATTCAGTACTTC. Translation gives CSVEGQAKNIQYF.